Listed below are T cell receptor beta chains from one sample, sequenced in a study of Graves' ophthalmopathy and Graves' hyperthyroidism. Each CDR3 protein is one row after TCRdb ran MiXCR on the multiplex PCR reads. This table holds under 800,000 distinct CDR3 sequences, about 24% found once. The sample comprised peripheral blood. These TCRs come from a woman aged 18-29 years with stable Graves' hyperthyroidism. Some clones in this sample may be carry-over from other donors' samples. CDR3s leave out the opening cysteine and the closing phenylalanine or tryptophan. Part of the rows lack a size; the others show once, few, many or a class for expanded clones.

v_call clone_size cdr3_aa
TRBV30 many ACLTGPYEQY
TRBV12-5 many ASGLTGDYGYT
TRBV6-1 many ASSEGGAGEQY
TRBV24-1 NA ATSVSGGAQETQY
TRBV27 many ASSLGQGTLQNYGYT
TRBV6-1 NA ASQRDRLNTEAC
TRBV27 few ASSRSGATYGYT
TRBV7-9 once ASSSGPPQDAF
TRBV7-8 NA ASSSNHLQGLGQPQH
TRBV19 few ASSSTGVGETKY
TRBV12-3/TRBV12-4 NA ASSSVAGHTGELF
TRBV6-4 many ASSQIGPSGSVYEQY
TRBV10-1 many ASSESSGTGVEQY
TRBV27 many ASSSRGERGQPQH
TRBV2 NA ATRRDPNYGYT
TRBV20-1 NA SAEGGQGVGGELF